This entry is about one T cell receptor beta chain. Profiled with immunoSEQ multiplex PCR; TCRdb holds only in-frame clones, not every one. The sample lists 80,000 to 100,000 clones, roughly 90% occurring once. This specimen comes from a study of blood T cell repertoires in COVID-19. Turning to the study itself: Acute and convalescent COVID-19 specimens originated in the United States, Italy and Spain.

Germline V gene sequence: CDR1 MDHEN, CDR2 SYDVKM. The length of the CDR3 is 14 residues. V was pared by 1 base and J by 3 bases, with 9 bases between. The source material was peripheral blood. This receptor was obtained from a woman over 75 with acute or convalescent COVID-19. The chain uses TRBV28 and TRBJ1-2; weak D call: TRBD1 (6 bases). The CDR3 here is CASSLLDRHYGYTF. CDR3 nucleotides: TGTGCCAGCAGTTTATTGGACAGACACTATGGCTACACCTTC.